The source of this T cell receptor (beta chain) is a study of CD8 T cells in Susac syndrome. V was shortened by 4 bases and J by 0 bases, with 10 bases between the two germline ends. The CDR3 is made up of 14 amino acids. The germline CDR1 and CDR2 sequences are LGHDT and YNNKEL (reference sequence). Reverse transcription of about 0.45 to 1 ug RNA was carried out with random hexamers. TCRdb re-analysed the immunoSEQ multiplex PCR reads in MiXCR, keeping a single row per CDR3 protein. Seen here are about 300,000 distinct CDR3 sequences, approximately 85% observed once, and the top ten hold 0.21%. This receptor was identified in a human donor with multiple sclerosis. The specimen sequenced was CD8+ T cells from PBMCs. The chain is built from TRBV3-1 and TRBJ2-7; possibly TRBD2 for D (6 bases). This chain's CDR3 is CASSPDGSSYEQYF. In DNA form, the CDR3 reads TGTGCCAGCAGCCCGGACGGGAGCTCCTACGAGCAGTACTTC.